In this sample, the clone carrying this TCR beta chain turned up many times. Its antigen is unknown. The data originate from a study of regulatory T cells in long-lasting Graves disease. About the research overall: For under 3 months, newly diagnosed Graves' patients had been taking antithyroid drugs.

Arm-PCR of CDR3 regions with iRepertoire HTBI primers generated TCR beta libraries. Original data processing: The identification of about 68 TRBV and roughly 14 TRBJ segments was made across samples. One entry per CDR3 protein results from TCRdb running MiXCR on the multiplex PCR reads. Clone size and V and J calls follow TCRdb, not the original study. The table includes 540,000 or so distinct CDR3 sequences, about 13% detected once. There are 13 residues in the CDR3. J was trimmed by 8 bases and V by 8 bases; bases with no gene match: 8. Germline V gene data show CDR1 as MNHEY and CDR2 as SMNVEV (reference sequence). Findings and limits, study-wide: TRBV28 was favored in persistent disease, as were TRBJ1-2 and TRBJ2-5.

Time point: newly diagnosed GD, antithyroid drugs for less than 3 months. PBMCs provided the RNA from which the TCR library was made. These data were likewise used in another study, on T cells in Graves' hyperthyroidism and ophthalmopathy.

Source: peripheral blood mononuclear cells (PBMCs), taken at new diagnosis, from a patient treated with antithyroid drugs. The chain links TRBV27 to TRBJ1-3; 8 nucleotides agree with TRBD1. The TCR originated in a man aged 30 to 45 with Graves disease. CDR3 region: CASSDRGGHTIYF. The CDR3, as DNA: TGTGCCAGCTCCGACAGGGGAGGTCACACCATATATTTT.